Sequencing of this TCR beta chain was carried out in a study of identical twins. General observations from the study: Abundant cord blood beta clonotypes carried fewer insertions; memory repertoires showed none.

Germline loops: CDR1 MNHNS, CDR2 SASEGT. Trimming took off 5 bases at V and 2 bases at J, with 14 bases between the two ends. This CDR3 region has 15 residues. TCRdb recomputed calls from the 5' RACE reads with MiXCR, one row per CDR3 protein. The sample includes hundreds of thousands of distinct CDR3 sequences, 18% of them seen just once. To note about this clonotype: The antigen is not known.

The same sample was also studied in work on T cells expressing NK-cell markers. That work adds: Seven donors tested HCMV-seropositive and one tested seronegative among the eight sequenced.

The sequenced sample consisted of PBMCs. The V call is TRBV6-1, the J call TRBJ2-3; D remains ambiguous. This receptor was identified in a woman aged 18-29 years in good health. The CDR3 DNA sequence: TGTGCCAGCAGTCCTACGCGACCGAACACAGATACGCAGTATTTT. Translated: CASSPTRPNTDTQYF.